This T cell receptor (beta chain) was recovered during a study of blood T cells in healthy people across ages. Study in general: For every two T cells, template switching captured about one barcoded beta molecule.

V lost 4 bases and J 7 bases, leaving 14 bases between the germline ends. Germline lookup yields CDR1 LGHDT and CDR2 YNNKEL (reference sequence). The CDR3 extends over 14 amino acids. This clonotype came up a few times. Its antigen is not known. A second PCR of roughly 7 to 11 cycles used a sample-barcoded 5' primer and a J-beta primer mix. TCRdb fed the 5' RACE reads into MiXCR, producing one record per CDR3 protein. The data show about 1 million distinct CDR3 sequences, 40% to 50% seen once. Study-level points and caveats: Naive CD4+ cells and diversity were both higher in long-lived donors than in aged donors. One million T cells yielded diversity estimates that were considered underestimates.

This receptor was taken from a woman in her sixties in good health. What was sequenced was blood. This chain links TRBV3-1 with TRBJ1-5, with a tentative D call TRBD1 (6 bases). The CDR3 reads CASSLKGGSQPQHF. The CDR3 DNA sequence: TGTGCCAGCAGCCTCAAGGGGGGGAGCCAGCCCCAGCATTTT.